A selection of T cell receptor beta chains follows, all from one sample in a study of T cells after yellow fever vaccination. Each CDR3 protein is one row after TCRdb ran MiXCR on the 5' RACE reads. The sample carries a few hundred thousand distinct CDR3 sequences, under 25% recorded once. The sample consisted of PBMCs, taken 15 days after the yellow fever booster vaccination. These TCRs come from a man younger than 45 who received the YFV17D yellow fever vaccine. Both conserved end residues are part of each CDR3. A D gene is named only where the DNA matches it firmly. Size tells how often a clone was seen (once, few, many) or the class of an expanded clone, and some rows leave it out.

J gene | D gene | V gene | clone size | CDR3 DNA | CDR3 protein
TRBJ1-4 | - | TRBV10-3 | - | TGTGCCATCAGTGAGTCCGGGGGTTATAATGAAAAACTGTTTTTT | CAISESGGYNEKLFF
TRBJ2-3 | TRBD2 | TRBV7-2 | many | TGTGCCAGCAGCTTATGGGGACTAGCGGGGCAGAGCACAGATACGCAGTATTTT | CASSLWGLAGQSTDTQYF
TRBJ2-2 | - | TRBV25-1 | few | TGTGCCAGCAGTGAATTCGAGGACGCCTCTGACACCGGGGAGCTGTTTTTT | CASSEFEDASDTGELFF
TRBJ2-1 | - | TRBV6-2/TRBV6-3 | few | TGTGCCAGCAGTTACTCGACGGTTCATGAGCAGTTCTTC | CASSYSTVHEQFF
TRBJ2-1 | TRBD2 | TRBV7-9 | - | TGTGCCAGCAGCTTGGATAGCGGGATAAATAATGAGCAGTTCTTC | CASSLDSGINNEQFF
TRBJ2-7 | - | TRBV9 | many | TGTGCCAGCAGCGTAGATGGCAGAGATAACGAGCAGTACTTC | CASSVDGRDNEQYF
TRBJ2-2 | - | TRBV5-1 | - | TGCGCCAGCAGTCTCTCGTTCGCGAACACCGGGGAGCTGTTTTTT | CASSLSFANTGELFF
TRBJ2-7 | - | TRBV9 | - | TGTGCCAGCAGCCGAGGGGACTCCAACGCCTACGAGCAGTACTTC | CASSRGDSNAYEQYF
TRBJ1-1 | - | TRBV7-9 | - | TGTGCCAGCAGCTTAGGGCGAGAAGGGGCTTTCTTT | CASSLGREGAFF
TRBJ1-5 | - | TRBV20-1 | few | TGCAGTGCTAGAAAGGACAACAATCAGCCCCAGCATTTT | CSARKDNNQPQHF
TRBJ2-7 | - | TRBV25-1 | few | TGTGCCAGCAGTGACCTTAGAAGCCAGGCTGCCTACGAGCAGTACTTC | CASSDLRSQAAYEQYF
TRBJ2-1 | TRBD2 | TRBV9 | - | TGTGCCAGCAGCGTAGCGGGAGGGCCGGGGGGGAATGAGCAGTTCTTC | CASSVAGGPGGNEQFF
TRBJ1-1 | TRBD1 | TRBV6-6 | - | TGTGCCAGCAGTCCAGGGGGCCTAACTGAAGCTTTCTTT | CASSPGGLTEAFF
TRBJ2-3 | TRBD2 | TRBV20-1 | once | TGCAGTGCTAGAGATCTTCTAGCGGGCACAGATACGCAGTATTTT | CSARDLLAGTDTQYF
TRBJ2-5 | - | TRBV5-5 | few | TGTGCCAGCAGCTTGGAAATACTTCAAGAGACCCAGTACTTC | CASSLEILQETQYF
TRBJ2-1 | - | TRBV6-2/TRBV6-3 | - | TGTGCCAGCAGTTTGCGCAACTGGGACAATGAGCAGTTCTTC | CASSLRNWDNEQFF
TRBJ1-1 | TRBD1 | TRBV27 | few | TGTGCCAGCAGTAACCAGGGGGCAGGGACTGAAGCTTTCTTT | CASSNQGAGTEAFF
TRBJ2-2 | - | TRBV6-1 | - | TGTGCCAGCAGGTCCCCTAGTACGGTCGGGGAGCTGTTTTTT | CASRSPSTVGELFF
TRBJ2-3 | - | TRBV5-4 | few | TGTGCCAGCACCGGTGGAGATACGCAGTATTTT | CASTGGDTQYF
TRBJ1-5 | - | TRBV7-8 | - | TGTGCCAGCAGCTTAGCCGTACCTGGGGGACAGCCCCAGCATTTT | CASSLAVPGGQPQHF
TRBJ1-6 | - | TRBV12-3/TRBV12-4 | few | TGTGCCAGCAGAACTGGCGGAGAGAATTCACCCCTCCACTTT | CASRTGGENSPLHF
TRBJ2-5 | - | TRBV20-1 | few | TGCAGTGCTCAACGCCTAGGGCCCGTTCAAGAGACCCAGTACTTC | CSAQRLGPVQETQYF